Below, one T cell receptor beta chain is given with its context. TCRdb reanalysed the RT-PCR reads using MiXCR and keeps one entry per CDR3 protein. Counted here are just under 550,000 distinct CDR3 sequences, approximately 22% occurring once; the ten biggest clones make up 2.5% to 3%. V was pared by 0 bases and J by 2 bases, with 10 bases between. This CDR3 comprises 15 residues. Germline V gene sequence: CDR1 LGHNA, CDR2 YSLEER. The sample belongs to a study of response to subunit inactivated influenza vaccine. The same data also went into a second study, on T cells expressing NK-cell markers. Per that study: TCR beta libraries carry UMIs added by 5'RACE template switching. HCMV serostatus: seven of eight sequenced donors positive, one negative.

V gene TRBV4-3 combines with J gene TRBJ1-2; no clear D gene. The clonotype originates from a man aged 45-65 years who received an inactivated influenza vaccine. The sequences come from CD4+ T cells sorted from PBMCs, collected 12 days after vaccination. The CDR3 bases are TGCGCCAGCAGCCAAGAATTGACACCCAACTATGGCTACACCTTC. Protein: CASSQELTPNYGYTF.